Presented here are 8 T cell receptor beta chains from one specimen sequenced in a study of synovial regulatory T cells in juvenile arthritis. Data came from immunoSEQ multiplex PCR; TCRdb stores just in-frame clones and leaves some out. Its clone listing holds approximately 10,000 clones. The source material was Treg cells from blood. As for subset: remaining (HLA-DR-negative) circulating blood Treg cells. These receptors came from a donor under 30 with juvenile idiopathic arthritis.

The V gene is TRBV4-1, the J gene TRBJ2-7; TCRdb picks TRBD1, but there is no DNA to check that call. Germline loops: CDR1 MGHRA, CDR2 YSYEKL. The CDR3 contains 16 residues. Only the protein sequence is given. The CDR3 here is CASSRDPGQGIHEQYF.

V usage is TRBV11-2 and J usage is TRBJ2-6. Germline V gene sequence: CDR1 SGHAT, CDR2 FQNNGV. The CDR3 totals 12 residues. Only the protein is available. The CDR3 region is CASSPGANVLTF.

This chain connects TRBV11-2 to TRBJ1-1; lacking DNA, the TRBD1 call made by TCRdb goes unchecked. CDR3 length equals 14 residues. Only the protein is on record. The germline V gene encodes CDR1 SGHAT and CDR2 FQNNGV. The CDR3 sequence: CASSPARGLMGAFF.

V gene TRBV7-2 combines with J gene TRBJ2-7; absent DNA, TCRdb's TRBD2 call cannot be checked. The CDR3 is 14 residues long. This entry has no DNA. The germline V gene has CDR1 SGHTA and CDR2 FQGNSA. CDR3 amino acids: CASSLEGLAWEQYF.

V and J are TRBV7-9 and TRBJ2-5; TCRdb reports TRBD2, a call that lacks DNA to check it against. The CDR3 has 12 amino acids. Nucleotide data are not available. Looked up from germline, CDR1 is SEHNR and CDR2 is FQNEAQ (reference sequence). CDR3 region: CASLRVGETQYF. The whole variable domain, filled in from reference TRBV7-9 and TRBJ2-5, reads DTGVSQNPRHKITKRGQNVTFRCDPISEHNRLYWYRQTLGQGPEFLTYFQNEAQLEKSRLLSDRFSAERPKGSFSTLEIQRTEQGDSAMYLCASLRVGETQYFGPGTRLLVL.

The chain has TRBV7-9 and TRBJ1-1; lacking DNA, the TRBD1 call made by TCRdb goes unchecked. Per the germline V gene, CDR1 is SEHNR and CDR2 is FQNEAQ (reference sequence). The CDR3 extends over 14 amino acids. The DNA sequence is not available. The CDR3 loop is CASSRDRLNTEAFF.

This chain links TRBV9 with TRBJ2-5; the D call from TCRdb, TRBD2, cannot be confirmed without DNA. CDR1 is SGDLS, CDR2 YYNGEE, per germline. CDR3 size: 16 residues. There is no recorded DNA. The CDR3 sequence is CASSRGGLVGWETQYF.

The genes are TRBV10-2 and TRBJ1-1. CDR1 is WSHSY, CDR2 SAAADI, per germline. CDR3 length equals 13 residues. The entry carries no DNA sequence. CDR3 protein: CASSVGGWTEAFF.